The T cell receptor (beta chain) under discussion was sequenced for a study of cytomegalovirus exposure and HLA in healthy donors (dated by TCRdb to about 2017). With respect to the entire study: In an earlier analysis of roughly 590 of the donors, approximately 260 Gb of sequence data and 90 million to 130 million unique TCR beta sequences from about 179 million T cells were reported. An early release covering just under 650 HLA-typed donors comprised approximately 290 gigabases of sequencing data and 65 million to 100 million unique TCR sequences. The genetic ancestry cluster associated with self-reported Caucasian donors included about four fifths of the roughly 360 genotyped donors. The aim of the study was to test whether cataloging public T cell receptors could identify signatures of past pathogen exposure. The T cell repertoires of several hundred subjects were profiled by immunosequencing and related to cytomegalovirus serostatus. Along with the approximately 620-subject first cohort, a separate validation cohort of about 110 different subjects was used. To predict cytomegalovirus infection status, the study brought together high-throughput TCR immunosequencing, statistical association of individual TCRs with disease status, and machine learning. To study patterns of TCR occurrence, a later analysis re-analyzed previously published TCR beta repertoires from more than 550 donors and added high-resolution HLA genotyping. In the later analysis, no new phenotypic data were used to find candidate immune exposures; instead, reliance was placed on TCR beta sequences and their occurrence across donors. To decide whether each TCR beta V gene segment behaved as functional or pseudogenic, an earlier analysis of 587 of the donors relied on high-throughput TCR beta sequencing. Donor age, sex, ethnicity and CMV serostatus were compiled together with the repertoire data. A later genetic analysis used genome-wide SNP genotypes for 398 of the 666 donors, treating that subset as a discovery cohort. All discovery cohort repertoires had been generated using a single sequencing platform. Both class I and class II loci were covered by HLA typing, at four-digit resolution. The number of typed donors differed by locus: roughly 629-640 for A, B, C, DRB1 and DQB1; 500 to 550 for DQA1; approximately 610 for DPA1; and roughly 470 for DPB1. Roughly five DR-DQ haplotypes were treated as single units for association and clustering because of strong linkage in the cohort. On average, about 200,000 unique TCR beta nucleotide sequences were sequenced per donor among a few hundred genotyped donors of the cohort, with around 19% of those sequences being non-productive. Beyond this particular receptor, the publication reports: Correlated functional status among segregating V segments might be attributable to linkage disequilibrium, but an unknown experimental factor could not be ruled out. At a false discovery rate of 0.05, a later analysis linked about 16,000 TCR beta sequences to specific HLA alleles. A further reported finding was that TCR beta sequences accurately predicted the HLA-A and HLA-B alleles for most subjects in the first cohort. The study listed around 160 TCR beta chains as associated with cytomegalovirus. The classifier was reported to diagnose cytomegalovirus status with high specificity and sensitivity in both the original cohort and the validation cohort. In a later analysis, the rate of TCR association differed among HLA loci, with DRB1 alleles having the most associated TCRs and HLA-C alleles having the fewest. Presence/absence analyses assumed roughly uniform sequencing depth across donors, an assumption that may not hold. Most TCR sequences were seen in very few donors, while some public TCRs were found in many individuals. An association between a missense DCLRE1C variant and V-gene and J-gene trimming of TCR beta chains was found in a later genetic analysis and replicated in an independent cohort. In an earlier analysis of more than 500 of the donors, most TCR beta V segments appeared in productive rearrangements about 87% or about 30% of the time, broadly matching IMGT annotations. In a later analysis, HLA-associated TCR beta chains showed more clonal expansion and lower generation probabilities than non-associated chains that were equally common. A group of highly shared sequence variants was considered likely to be a technical artifact of the sequencing pipeline. Assigning TCR associations to individual alleles was difficult when HLA alleles, especially DR and DQ, strongly co-occurred. It was suggested by the authors that the approach could potentially be generalized to other disease states and immunological phenotypes. Because counts were too low, seventeen rarely observed V segments, including chromosome 9 orphons, were excluded from the earlier analysis of several hundred of the donors. A few of the identified cytomegalovirus-associated TCR beta chains were confirmed in vitro to be specific for cytomegalovirus antigens. According to a later analysis, most CMV-associated TCR beta chains appeared to be HLA-restricted, and the HLA associations seemed to be driven largely by CMV exposure. This cohort had only TCR beta chains sequenced, and the lack of alpha or paired-chain data limited which features could be detected. Some IMGT-functional V segments, including TRBV6-2 and TRBV6-3, could not be distinguished by the 87-base-pair reads and were therefore excluded. Because HLA typing was unavailable for some donors at each locus, only the typed subset was used in association tests. According to a later analysis, parvovirus B19, influenza, CMV and Epstein-Barr virus appeared linked to several top co-occurrence clusters. For the cohort, immune exposure information was limited to CMV serostatus. A later genetic analysis reported fewer N-insertions in productive TCRs among donors in an Asian-associated ancestry cluster than the roughly 640-donor mean.

Receptors were amplified or captured by the immunoSEQ multiplex PCR assay. A mixture of 60 forward primers for TCR Vbeta segments and 13 reverse primers for TCR Jbeta segments was used in the multiplex PCR. The CDR3 region of rearranged TCR beta genes was amplified from genomic DNA by a multiplex PCR assay. The Illumina HiSeq System was used to sequence the amplified TCR beta libraries as 87-base-pair reads. On the authors' methods: Across the 500 to 700 repertoires, a later analysis counted 80 million or so unique TCR beta chains, roughly 11 million of which were shared by at least two donors. To remove PCR and sequencing errors, raw reads were error-corrected and collapsed into unique sequences using a nearest-neighbor algorithm that merged closely related sequences. Alignment of CDR3 sequences to IMGT reference sequences was used to assign V, D and J gene segments. Each retained sequence needed at least a six-nucleotide match to both a V gene segment and a J gene segment. A rearrangement was called productive if the CDR3 had no stop codons and remained in frame with V and J, and every other rearrangement was called non-productive. CDR3 was defined by IMGT convention, running from the second conserved V-encoded cysteine to the conserved J-encoded phenylalanine. The earlier analysis of approximately 590 of the donors excluded any sequence lacking an unambiguous match to a single V gene segment. An earlier analysis of around 600 of the donors classified V segments as functional when productive rearrangements were above 56.7% and as segregating when the standard deviation between donors was above 5%. A statistical classification framework was built to diagnose cytomegalovirus status from the catalog of TCR beta chain sequences. In a later analysis, V and J genes were assigned by comparing TCR nucleotide sequences against IMGT/GENE-DB human TR gene sequences. In a later analysis, CDR3 sequences and most-parsimonious VDJ recombination scenarios were assigned using the TCRdist pipeline. In a later analysis, each TCR beta chain was defined by its CDR3 amino acid sequence together with its V-gene family, and reads without a unique V-gene family were excluded. To address suspected cross-contamination and a sequencing artifact, a later analysis removed over 500 highly shared, low-generation-probability nucleotide sequences. In a later analysis, a clonal expansion index for each public chain was calculated from normalized within-repertoire ranks of inferred template counts. A later analysis computed generation probabilities with a VDJ recombination model fitted to out-of-frame rearrangements, and checked the results against IGoR. In a later analysis, TCR-TCR, TCR-HLA and TCR-CMV co-occurrence was scored with hypergeometric tests, and a repertoire-size bias correction was applied to TCR pairs. False discovery rates were estimated in a later analysis by permuting HLA or CMV assignments 20 times. In a later analysis, co-occurring TCRs were grouped using DBSCAN, and TCRdist sequence similarity was added for clustering within HLA-allele-positive subsets. Repertoires with fewer than 30,000 or more than 120,000 public chains, plus five repertoires with anomalous nucleotide sharing, were excluded from co-occurrence clustering. The clones in this table, taken by TCRdb from immuneACCESS, are in-frame only. Not every clone is retained; where verified, under half of the shortfall comes from an unresolved V gene, and the cause of the rest is unknown. The D gene and trimming were derived from the DNA, and the V and J assignments and clone size from that table. This sample gives about 37,000 clones in total; 70% to 85% of them show up just once. The ten largest account for approximately 6% of the sample.

As for this clone: What this receptor recognizes is not known. Base qualities are not recorded, but no much larger clone differs from it by a single base.

The cohort comprised 670 or so healthy bone marrow donors. At the time of sampling, all cohort members were nominally healthy, though unrecorded immune exposures were likely present. The donor tested CMV seronegative, placing the donor among the 352 seronegative members of the cohort. A peripheral blood sample was provided by each donor, and peripheral blood mononuclear cells were used for TCR beta sequencing. Genomic DNA was extracted from the blood cell samples with the Qiagen DNeasy Blood Extraction Kit. Taken from the germline V gene (reference sequence), the CDR1 and CDR2 loops are LNHDA and SQIVND. Compared with germline, V lacks 4 bases and J lacks 5 bases; bases without a gene match: 7. The CDR3 spans 15 residues, from the cysteine through the phenylalanine. The retained sequence is limited to the CDR3, 45 bases, with the frame set at the first base.

This sequence uses TRBV19 and TRBJ2-2; 7 central bases correspond to TRBD1. The TCR originated in a man aged 25 to 45 in good health and CMV-seronegative. Sequencing was performed on PBMCs. The CDR3 loop reads CASSRDSLRTGELFF. Read as DNA, the sequence is TGTGCCAGTAGTAGGGACAGCCTTAGGACCGGGGAGCTGTTTTTT.